What follows describes a single T cell receptor (beta chain). The sample belongs to a study of CD8+ T cells in alopecia areata. RNA extraction and reverse transcription yielded cDNA as sequencing template. Clones were read by immunoSEQ multiplex PCR, and TCRdb kept only the in-frame ones, dropping some. The sample yields 23,000 or so clones, approximately 52% seen once. Deletions cut 1 base from V and 0 bases from J, with 9 bases between. The CDR3 contains 15 residues. CDR1 is LNHDA, CDR2 SQIVND, per germline (reference sequence). Sequences were obtained from NKG2D-high CD8+ T cells sorted from blood. This TCR derives from a human donor with alopecia areata. The J gene is TRBJ1-1, the V gene TRBV19; the D is unclear. CDR3 in DNA: TGTGCCAGTAGTATAGCTGGTCTTCTGAACACTGAAGCTTTCTTT. The encoded protein is CASSIAGLLNTEAFF.